The 17 T cell receptor beta chains below come from one sample, sequenced in a study of cytomegalovirus exposure and HLA in healthy donors. PCR primers comprised 60 Vbeta and 13 Jbeta primers. TCRdb's table, derived via immunoSEQ multiplex PCR, lists solely in-frame clones and lacks some. The table records approximately 100,000 clones, approximately 80% of them present only once. Source material: PBMCs. Receptors were obtained from a woman aged 40 to 50 in good health and CMV-seronegative.

The chain combines TRBV28 with TRBJ1-2; 10 positions match TRBD1. Per germline, CDR1 MDHEN and CDR2 SYDVKM. The CDR3 has 14 amino acids. Trimming at V came to 5 bases and at J to 4 bases, leaving 4 bases not matched to a gene. The CDR3 bases are TGTGCCAGCAGTGGGGGACAGGGGACCTATGGCTACACCTTC. It yields the protein CASSGGQGTYGYTF.

The V and J genes are TRBV23-1 and TRBJ1-1; TRBD1 agrees at 7 bases. TRBV23-1 is reported as an ORF; its role is uncertain. The CDR3 covers 15 residues. Trimming removed 8 bases from V and 1 base from J; junction bases left unmatched: 10. In DNA form, the CDR3 reads TGCGCCAGCGGACCCATTGACAGGGAGAACACTGAAGCTTTCTTT. Encoded protein: CASGPIDRENTEAFF.

The chain employs TRBV4-1 and TRBJ2-1, with a possible D match to TRBD1 (6 bases). This CDR3 has 14 amino acids. Between the trimmed V and J ends, which lost 0 bases and 4 bases, there was a span of 7 bases. The germline V gene has CDR1 MGHRA and CDR2 YSYEKL. CDR3 sequence reads: CASSQDRGYNEQFF. CDR3 nucleotide sequence: TGCGCCAGCAGCCAAGACAGGGGTTACAATGAGCAGTTCTTC.

The chain couples TRBV4-1 to TRBJ2-1; 10 positions match TRBD2. The CDR3 extends over 18 amino acids. The germline gives CDR1 MGHRA, CDR2 YSYEKL. The ends lost 2 bases at V and 2 bases at J; junction bases unmatched: 9. For the CDR3, the DNA is TGCGCCAGCAGCCAACGAATAGCGGGAGGCAGTACCTACAATGAGCAGTTCTTC. It specifies CASSQRIAGGSTYNEQFF.

V usage is TRBV19 and J usage is TRBJ1-1; D unclear. The CDR3 loop spans 16 amino acids. Germline V gene lookup returns CDR1 LNHDA and CDR2 SQIVND (reference sequence). V was shortened by 5 bases and J by 4 bases, with 20 bases between the two germline ends. DNA of the CDR3: TGTGCCAGTAGTTCAGACTCTTTTTCGGTATTCACTGAAGCTTTCTTT. This sequence encodes CASSSDSFSVFTEAFF.

This chain links TRBV7-3 with TRBJ2-1; possible D gene TRBD2, 6 bases. CDR1 and CDR2 (germline): SGHTA, FQGTGA. This CDR3 has 14 residues. V was pared by 6 bases and J by 0 bases, with 9 bases between. CDR3 protein: CASSPDYSYNEQFF. CDR3 sequence (DNA): TGTGCCAGCAGTCCGGACTACTCCTACAATGAGCAGTTCTTC.

The chain couples TRBV7-2 to TRBJ2-5; perhaps TRBD2 as D (7 bases). From germline, CDR1 is SGHTA and CDR2 FQGNSA. V dropped 7 bases and J dropped 5 bases, with 17 bases sitting between them. This CDR3 region has 14 residues. The CDR3 DNA sequence: TGTGCCAGCACCGACACGGGGGGCGGGGAGACCCAGTACTTC. Its protein product is CASTDTGGGETQYF. The full variable domain, its missing parts supplied by reference TRBV7-2 and TRBJ2-5, is GAGVSQSPSNKVTEKGKDVELRCDPISGHTALYWYRQSLGQGLEFLIYFQGNSAPDKSGLPSDRFSAERTGGSVSTLTIQRTQQEDSAVYLCASTDTGGGETQYFGPGTRLLVL.

J is TRBJ1-1 and V is TRBV18; perhaps TRBD1 as D (6 bases). Trimming left V 4 bases short and J 2 bases short, with 14 bases between. CDR3 length equals 15 residues. Germline loops: CDR1 KGHSH, CDR2 LQKENI. The CDR3 coding sequence is TGTGCCAGCTCACGGGGGCTTCAGGAAAACACTGAAGCTTTCTTT. Its protein product is CASSRGLQENTEAFF.

This chain joins TRBV7-2 and TRBJ2-2, with 9 nucleotides matching TRBD1. The CDR3 totals 14 residues. V dropped 5 bases and J dropped 6; count of bases not matched to a gene: 4. CDR1 is SGHTA, CDR2 FQGNSA, per germline. The CDR3 sequence is CASSINRGPGELFF. The CDR3 nucleotides read TGTGCCAGCAGCATTAACAGGGGGCCCGGGGAGCTGTTTTTT.

The chain has TRBV27 and TRBJ2-7; 9 positions agree with TRBD1. V shed 5 bases and J 3 bases; nucleotides not matched to a gene: 5. CDR1 MNHEY and CDR2 SMNVEV come from the germline V gene (reference sequence). The CDR3 loop spans 14 amino acids. The CDR3 nucleotides are TGTGCCAGCAGTCCGGGACAGGGATACTACGAGCAGTACTTC. Translated, it gives CASSPGQGYYEQYF.

About this clone itself: Additional DNA sequences in this sample encode the identical CDR3. The chain combines TRBV11-2 with TRBJ1-5; no clear D gene. Germline CDR1 SGHAT, CDR2 FQNNGV. Trimming took 0 bases from V and 4 from J, leaving 4 bases between them. CDR3 length equals 13 residues. The CDR3 here is CASSLEYNQPQHF. In nucleotides, the CDR3 is TGTGCCAGCAGCTTAGAGTATAATCAGCCCCAGCATTTT.

This chain joins TRBV4-1 and TRBJ1-2, with a tentative D call TRBD1 (5 bases). Germline V gives CDR1 MGHRA, CDR2 YSYEKL. Trimming shortened V by 1 base and J by 7 bases, and 13 bases separated the two germline ends. The CDR3 has 14 amino acids. The DNA for the CDR3 is TGCGCCAGCAGCCAAGCCGGCGGGACGGGTGGCTACACCTTC. Its protein is CASSQAGGTGGYTF.

V gene TRBV9 combines with J gene TRBJ2-2; TRBD2 matches at 10 bases. The CDR3 spans 16 residues. CDR1 is SGDLS, CDR2 YYNGEE, per germline. V lost 1 base to trimming and J lost 5 bases; unmatched junction nucleotides: 5. The CDR3 DNA is TGTGCCAGCAGCGTATTAGCGGGAGGCATGACCGGGGAGCTGTTTTTT. Its protein product is CASSVLAGGMTGELFF. The entire variable domain, with the rest obtained from reference TRBV9 and TRBJ2-2, is as follows: DSGVTQTPKHLITATGQRVTLRCSPRSGDLSVYWYQQSLDQGLQFLIQYYNGEERAKGNILERFSAQQFPDLHSELNLSSLELGDSALYFCASSVLAGGMTGELFFGEGSRLTVL.

The chain carries TRBV7-8 and TRBJ2-4; no reliable D call. Germline CDR1 and CDR2: SGHVS and FQNEAQ. The CDR3 loop spans 13 amino acids. Trimming pared 0 bases from V and 4 bases from J, leaving 4 bases between. The CDR3 loop reads CASSLAEKNIQYF. The CDR3 coding sequence is TGTGCCAGCAGCTTAGCGGAGAAAAACATTCAGTACTTC.

The V call is TRBV19, the J call TRBJ2-7; 10 bases agree with TRBD1. V was pared by 5 bases and J by 4 bases, with 5 bases of the junction left unmatched. Looked up from germline, CDR1 is LNHDA and CDR2 is SQIVND (reference sequence). This CDR3 has 14 amino acids. The CDR3 sequence: CASSARDRGYEQYF. Written as DNA, the CDR3 is TGTGCCAGTAGTGCCCGGGACAGGGGATACGAGCAGTACTTC.

The genes are TRBV7-3 and TRBJ1-1, with a tentative D call TRBD1 (6 bases). Germline values: CDR1 SGHTA, CDR2 FQGTGA. Trimming took off 1 base at V and 5 bases at J, with 20 bases between the two ends. The CDR3 has 17 amino acids. CDR3 sequence (DNA): TGTGCCAGCAGCTTAAATCCCCCTCGGACAGCTTCGACTGAAGCTTTCTTT. Amino acids: CASSLNPPRTASTEAFF.

The chain is built from TRBV29-1 and TRBJ2-7, with a tentative D call TRBD1 (5 bases). V was clipped by 6 bases and J by 0 bases, with 12 bases between them. The length of the CDR3 is 13 residues. In germline, CDR1 is SQVTM, CDR2 ANQGSEA. The CDR3 sequence: CSVSGHDSYEQYF. The DNA for the CDR3 is TGCAGCGTCTCCGGACACGACTCCTACGAGCAGTACTTC.